The clone carrying this TCR beta chain has ten or more counts. Its matching antigen is unknown. With the read ending 3 residues before the CDR3 end, the germline J gene is used to fill in that end. This record comes from a study of T cell clonality in common variable immunodeficiency. The study's findings and limits: Fewer deletions and N-nucleotide insertions were reportedly seen in common variable immunodeficiency TCR beta sequences. CVID subjects showed higher TCRbeta clonality than healthy controls.

Both groups were predominantly of Caucasian heritage. The method was immunoSEQ multiplex PCR; TCRdb's version includes in-frame clones alone and lacks a portion of them. The sample shows about 42,000 clones, none of them appearing just once. The CDR3 is made up of 16 amino acids. V gave up 6 bases and J gave up 4 bases; unmatched junction bases: 13. Germline values: CDR1 MNHEY, CDR2 SMNVEV (reference sequence). The sample taken for sequencing was peripheral blood mononuclear cells. J is TRBJ1-2 and V is TRBV27, with 8 bases matching TRBD1. This receptor was identified in a person between 18 and 69 years old in good health. The sequenced CDR3 bases are TGTGCCAGCAGGCCGGGACAGGCCAATCTCGCCTATGGC. Protein: CASRPGQANLAYG. In full, the CDR3 is CASRPGQANLAYGYTF.